The entry below describes one T cell receptor beta chain. The data were taken from a study of T cell changes during pregnancy in multiple sclerosis. TCRdb's copy holds only in-frame clones and misses some; the assay was immunoSEQ multiplex PCR. The table has fewer than 140,000 clones, around 90% seen once; the top ten hold 1.5% to 2%. V shed 5 bases and J shed 3 bases, with 13 bases lying between them. The CDR3 is 14 residues long. Germline loops: CDR1 SGHVS, CDR2 FQNEAQ. The sequence derives from a female donor with multiple sclerosis, enrolled in a pregnancy study. The specimen was peripheral blood, collected before pregnancy. The chain couples TRBV7-8 to TRBJ2-5, with a possible D match to TRBD1 (5 bases). Here the CDR3 reads CASSAPGYEETQYF. CDR3 nucleotide sequence: TGTGCCAGCAGCGCACCAGGGTACGAAGAGACCCAGTACTTC.